This T cell receptor (beta chain) is from a study of beta chain features in type 1 diabetes. Findings of the study overall: Shortening of TCRB CDR3s, moderate but significant, appeared in all four CD4+ subsets of Type 1 diabetes patients.

This clone came up many times. Its antigen is undetermined. Sequencing targeted expressed TCRB transcripts, as all isolated RNA had been reverse transcribed. Clones were sequenced by immunoSEQ multiplex PCR, and TCRdb holds only the in-frame ones, with some missing. The table has 200,000 to 250,000 clones, roughly a tenth seen once; the top ten hold approximately 1.5%. Unmatched junction bases numbered 12, after V lost 4 bases and J lost 6 bases. The CDR3 spans 17 residues. Germline loops: CDR1 SGHRS, CDR2 YFSETQ. One heparinised blood draw, averaging roughly 0.11 L, came from each donor. The rearrangement uses TRBV5-1 and TRBJ2-3, with 12 positions matching TRBD2. The sequence came from a man aged 18 to 30 in good health. What was sequenced was central memory CD4+ T cells from blood. The DNA for the CDR3 is TGCGCCAGCAGCCCAGTGACTAGCGGGAGTTCTGCTGATACGCAGTATTTT. Residues: CASSPVTSGSSADTQYF.